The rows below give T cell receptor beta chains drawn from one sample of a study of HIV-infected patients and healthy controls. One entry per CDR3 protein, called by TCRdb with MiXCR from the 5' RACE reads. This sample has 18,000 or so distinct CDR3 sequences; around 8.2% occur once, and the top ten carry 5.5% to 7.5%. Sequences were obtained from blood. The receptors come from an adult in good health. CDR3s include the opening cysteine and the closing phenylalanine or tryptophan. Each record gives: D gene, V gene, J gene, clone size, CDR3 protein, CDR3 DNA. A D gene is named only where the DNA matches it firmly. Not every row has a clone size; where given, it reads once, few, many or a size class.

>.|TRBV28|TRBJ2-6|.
CASSLGFSSGANVLTF
TGTGCCAGCAGTCTAGGGTTTAGCTCTGGGGCCAACGTCCTGACTTTC
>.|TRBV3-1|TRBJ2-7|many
CASSRGRGGAYEQYF
TGTGCCAGCAGCCGGGGAAGAGGGGGAGCCTACGAGCAGTACTTC
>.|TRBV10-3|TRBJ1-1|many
CATVTGGGMWTEAFF
TGTGCCACCGTGACAGGTGGGGGTATGTGGACTGAAGCTTTCTTT
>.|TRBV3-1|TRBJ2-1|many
CASSLSGTFSYNEQFF
TGTGCCAGCAGCCTCTCCGGGACTTTTTCCTACAATGAGCAGTTCTTC
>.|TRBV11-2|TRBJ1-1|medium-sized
CASSSTTDLNTEAFF
TGTGCCAGCAGCTCCACGACGGACTTGAACACTGAAGCTTTCTTT
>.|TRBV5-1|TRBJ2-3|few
CASSLANDRWDTQYF
TGCGCCAGCAGCTTGGCAAACGACCGCTGGGATACGCAGTATTTT
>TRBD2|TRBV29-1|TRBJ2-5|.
CSVEGLAKTQYF
TGCAGCGTTGAGGGACTAGCAAAGACCCAGTACTTC
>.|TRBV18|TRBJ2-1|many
CASSPPSEEQFF
TGTGCCAGCTCACCACCATCAGAGGAGCAGTTCTTC
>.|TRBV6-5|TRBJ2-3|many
CASSYVGLGSTDTQYF
TGTGCCAGCAGTTACGTTGGACTGGGAAGCACAGATACGCAGTATTTT
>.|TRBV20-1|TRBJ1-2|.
CSARGGAGYGYTF
TGCAGTGCTAGAGGGGGCGCTGGCTATGGCTACACCTTC
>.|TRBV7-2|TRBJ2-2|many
CASSPGIGGELFF
TGTGCCAGTTCGCCCGGGATCGGCGGGGAGCTGTTTTTT
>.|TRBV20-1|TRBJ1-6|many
CSAVNVRVADSPLHF
TGCAGTGCGGTGAATGTCAGGGTCGCGGATTCACCCCTCCACTTT
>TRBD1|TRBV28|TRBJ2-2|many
CASSAGQGFTGELFF
TGTGCCAGCAGTGCGGGACAGGGGTTCACCGGGGAGCTGTTTTTT
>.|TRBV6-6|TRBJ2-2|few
CASLPRAGTTGELFF
TGTGCCAGCCTTCCCCGGGCGGGGACGACCGGGGAGCTGTTTTTT
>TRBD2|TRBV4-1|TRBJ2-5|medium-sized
CASSQRGTSGSETQYF
TGCGCCAGCAGCCAAAGAGGCACTAGCGGGAGTGAGACCCAGTACTTC
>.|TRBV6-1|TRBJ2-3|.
CASSETREKNTDTQYF
TGTGCCAGCAGTGAAACACGGGAGAAGAACACAGATACGCAGTATTTT
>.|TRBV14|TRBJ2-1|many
CASSQDGGSSYNEQFF
TGTGCCAGCAGCCAAGATGGGGGGAGCTCCTACAATGAGCAGTTCTTC
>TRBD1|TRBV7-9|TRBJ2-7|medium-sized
CASSFQTGGYEQYF
TGTGCCAGCAGCTTCCAGACAGGGGGCTACGAGCAGTACTTC
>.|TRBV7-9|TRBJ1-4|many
CASSSPRWGSRREKLFF
TGTGCCAGCAGCTCCCCGAGGTGGGGATCCCGGCGAGAAAAACTGTTTTTT
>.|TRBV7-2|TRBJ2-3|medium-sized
CASSFGLAGTQYF
TGTGCCAGCAGTTTTGGACTGGCTGGTACGCAGTATTTT
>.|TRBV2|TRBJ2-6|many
CASRSGTIISGANVLTF
TGTGCCAGCAGGTCCGGGACAATCATCTCTGGGGCCAACGTCCTGACTTTC
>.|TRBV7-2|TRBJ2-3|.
CASSPRITDTQYF
TGTGCCAGCAGCCCCCGCATCACAGATACGCAGTATTTT
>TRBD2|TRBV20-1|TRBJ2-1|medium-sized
CSARIPGLASYNEQFF
TGCAGTGCTAGAATCCCCGGACTAGCTTCCTACAATGAGCAGTTCTTC
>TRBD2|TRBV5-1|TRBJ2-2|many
CASSLGTSGPPNTGELFF
TGCGCCAGCAGCTTGGGGACTAGCGGGCCCCCGAACACCGGGGAGCTGTTTTTT